The T cell receptor (beta chain) under discussion was sequenced for a study of T cell responses to AZD1222 COVID-19 vaccine. The germline gives CDR1 LNHDA, CDR2 SQIVND (reference sequence). The CDR3 sequence is 14 residues long. With V trimmed by 6 bases and J by 5 bases, 9 bases remained unmatched. Sequencing was performed with immunoSEQ multiplex PCR; in TCRdb, only in-frame clones are kept and a portion is missing. Of approximately 150,000 clones in the sample, 85% to 95% were seen once. The J gene is TRBJ2-7, the V gene TRBV19; 8 positions match TRBD2. The sample consisted of peripheral blood, taken on day 0 of AZD1222 vaccination. This clonotype was obtained from an adult in good health. CDR3 sequence: CASRLFGRAHEQYF. Written as DNA, the CDR3 is TGTGCCAGTAGGTTATTCGGGAGGGCCCACGAGCAGTACTTC. Based on the CDR3 plus reference TRBV19 and TRBJ2-7, the full variable domain is DGGITQSPKYLFRKEGQNVTLSCEQNLNHDAMYWYRQDPGQGLRLIYYSQIVNDFQKGDIAEGYSVSREKKESFPLTVTSAQKNPTAFYLCASRLFGRAHEQYFGPGTRLTVT.